This entry describes one T cell receptor (beta chain). The antigen remains undetermined. One base away lies a much larger clone, so this may be a sequencing read error. A minimum of 5 micrograms of total RNA was extracted per sample. The CDR3 extends over 15 amino acids. The germline V and J ends were trimmed by 3 bases and 3 bases, with 16 bases remaining between them. Germline-derived CDR1 and CDR2 are SQVTM and ANQGSEA. This specimen comes from a study of blood T cells in healthy people across ages. Notes on the study in general: Long-lived donors carried more naive CD4+ cells and greater diversity than aged donors.

With a J-beta primer mix and a sample-barcoded 5' primer, a second PCR ran roughly 7 to 11 cycles. TCRdb reanalysed the 5' RACE reads using MiXCR and keeps one entry per CDR3 protein. Of about 1,600,000 distinct CDR3 sequences in the sample, roughly 40% were seen once. Sequenced input: blood. The sequence came from a woman younger than 30 in good health. The chain uses TRBV29-1 and TRBJ2-3; no clear D gene. For the CDR3, the DNA is TGCAGCGTTGAGGCGGACCTCGTGGCGACAGATACGCAGTATTTT. This gives the protein CSVEADLVATDTQYF.